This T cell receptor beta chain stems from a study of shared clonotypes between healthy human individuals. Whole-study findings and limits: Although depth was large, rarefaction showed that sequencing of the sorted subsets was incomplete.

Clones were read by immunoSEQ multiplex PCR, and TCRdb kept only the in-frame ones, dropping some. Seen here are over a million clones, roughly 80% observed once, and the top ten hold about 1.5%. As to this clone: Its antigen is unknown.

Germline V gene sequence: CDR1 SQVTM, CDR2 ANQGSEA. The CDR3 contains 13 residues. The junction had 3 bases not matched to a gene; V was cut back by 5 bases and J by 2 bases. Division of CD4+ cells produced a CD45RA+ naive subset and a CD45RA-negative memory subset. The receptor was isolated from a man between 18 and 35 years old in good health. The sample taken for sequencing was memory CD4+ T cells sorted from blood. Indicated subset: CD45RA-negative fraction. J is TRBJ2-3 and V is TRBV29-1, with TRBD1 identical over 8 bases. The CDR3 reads CSVRQGTTDTQYF. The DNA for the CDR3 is TGCAGCGTTAGACAGGGGACCACAGATACGCAGTATTTT.